These 15 T cell receptor beta chains were all obtained from the same sample, sequenced in a study of control samples from healthy donors and cancer patients. The assay was immunoSEQ multiplex PCR, and TCRdb's table has in-frame clones only and misses some. This sample carries 120,000 or so clones, about 87% of them seen once, and the ten largest clones take 2.9%. Sequencing was performed on blood. These receptor sequences come from a man aged 60-69 years in good health.

The rearrangement links TRBV5-5 to TRBJ2-4; perhaps TRBD1 as D (6 bases). V was clipped by 4 bases and J by 0 bases, with 14 bases between them. The CDR3 sequence is 16 residues long. Germline CDR1 is SGHKS and CDR2 is YYEKEE (reference sequence). CDR3 DNA: TGTGCCAGCAGCGCAACAGGGATTCTAGCCAAAAACATTCAGTACTTC. Protein: CASSATGILAKNIQYF. Full variable domain (outside the CDR3, taken from reference TRBV5-5 and TRBJ2-4): DAGVTQSPTHLIKTRGQQVTLRCSPISGHKSVSWYQQVLGQGPQFIFQYYEKEERGRGNFPDRFSARQFPNYSSELNVNALLLGDSALYLCASSATGILAKNIQYFGAGTRLSVL.

V and J are TRBV30 and TRBJ2-5, with a possible D match to TRBD1 (6 bases). CDR1 is GTSNPN and CDR2 is SVGIG in the germline V gene (reference sequence). The CDR3 is made up of 12 amino acids. V dropped 5 bases and J dropped 5 bases, with 12 bases sitting between them. The CDR3 protein is CAWERGTETQYF. DNA of the CDR3: TGTGCCTGGGAGAGGGGGACCGAGACCCAGTACTTC.

The DNA for the CDR3 is TGTGCCAGCAGCTTAGCCGGGTTCACCGGGGAGCTGTTTTTT. Amino acids: CASSLAGFTGELFF. The chain couples TRBV13 to TRBJ2-2, with unresolved D. Germline CDR1 PRHDT, CDR2 FYEKMQ (reference sequence). This CDR3 contains 14 residues. Trimming took 1 base from V and 4 from J, leaving 7 bases between them.

V gene TRBV7-8 combines with J gene TRBJ1-1; 7 bases are a match to TRBD1. The length of the CDR3 is 14 residues. Trimming at V came to 0 bases and at J to 7 bases, leaving 5 bases not matched to a gene. Germline CDR1 reads SGHVS; CDR2 reads FQNEAQ. In DNA form, the CDR3 reads TGTGCCAGCAGCTTAGCCGGGGGACAGTTTGAAGCTTTCTTT. Encoded protein: CASSLAGGQFEAFF.

The chain has TRBV30 and TRBJ2-1; D not resolved. V lost 4 bases to trimming and J lost 5 bases, with 9 bases between them. Germline CDR1 and CDR2: GTSNPN and SVGIG (reference sequence). CDR3 length equals 12 residues. CDR3 protein: CAWTDGDNEQFF. CDR3 DNA sequence: TGTGCCTGGACCGACGGAGACAATGAGCAGTTCTTC.

The chain recombines TRBV5-4 with TRBJ2-2; no clear D. This CDR3 is 15 amino acids long. V was shortened by 5 bases and J by 5 bases, with 16 bases between the two germline ends. In germline, CDR1 is SGHNT, CDR2 YYREEE (reference sequence). The CDR3 protein is CASSLDISWTGELFF. The CDR3 nucleotides read TGTGCCAGCAGTCTTGACATATCGTGGACCGGGGAGCTGTTTTTT.

This clone was counted a single time. The chain combines TRBV27 with TRBJ2-3; no clear D gene. The CDR3 has 16 amino acids. The V end lost 4 bases, the J end lost 1 base, and 15 bases lay between the germline ends. Germline lookup yields CDR1 MNHEY and CDR2 SMNVEV (reference sequence). For the CDR3, the DNA is TGTGCCAGCAGTTCTCAAGTGGCGACGGGCACAGATACGCAGTATTTT. This encodes CASSSQVATGTDTQYF.

About this clone itself: One junction end disagrees with the germline gene, perhaps due to a read error. J is TRBJ2-7 and V is TRBV3-1 (or the pseudogene TRBV3-2), with D perhaps matching TRBD1 (5 bases). Germline V gives CDR1 LGHDT, CDR2 YNNKEL (reference sequence). This CDR3 comprises 11 residues. Written as DNA, the CDR3 is TGTGCCAGCAGCTCGGGCGCAGGGCTATCGTTC. The encoded protein is CASSSGAGLSF.

The genes are TRBV3-1 (or the pseudogene TRBV3-2) and TRBJ2-7, with D possibly called TRBD1 or TRBD2 (5 bases each). Germline V gene lookup returns CDR1 LGHDT and CDR2 YNNKEL (reference sequence). The germline V and J ends were trimmed by 1 base and 6 bases, with 13 bases remaining between them. This CDR3 has 14 amino acids. CDR3 amino acids: CASSQVVGTGEQYF. CDR3 DNA: TGTGCCAGCAGCCAAGTTGTGGGGACGGGCGAGCAGTACTTC.

This rearrangement joins TRBV7-9 to TRBJ2-1; 9 bases are a match to TRBD1. Per germline, CDR1 SEHNR and CDR2 FQNEAQ (reference sequence). V trimming: 5 bases; J trimming: 8 bases; junction bases outside the gene matches: 19. The CDR3 spans 18 residues. CDR3 region: CASSTPGQGRFRTYEQFF. The CDR3 DNA reads TGTGCCAGCAGCACACCGGGACAGGGTCGCTTCCGAACGTATGAGCAGTTCTTC.

This clone is a singleton in its sample. The chain carries TRBV12-3 or TRBV12-4 and TRBJ2-2; D unresolved. This CDR3 region has 13 residues. Trimming removed 6 bases at V and 5 bases at J, with 10 bases between. Written as DNA, the CDR3 is TGTGCCAGCAGATCTCAACTTACCGGGGAGCTGTTTTTT. This gives the protein CASRSQLTGELFF.

The chain links TRBV19 to TRBJ1-2; TRBD1 matches 7 bases. The V gene end was trimmed by 6 bases and the J gene end by 6 bases; junction bases not matched to a gene: 7. Per germline, CDR1 LNHDA and CDR2 SQIVND (reference sequence). The length of the CDR3 is 13 residues. The CDR3 spells CASRIQGLDGYTF. The CDR3 coding sequence is TGTGCCAGTAGGATACAGGGGCTTGATGGCTACACCTTC.

The count of this clone is one. The chain has TRBV5-1 and TRBJ2-2; D perhaps matches TRBD1 (6 bases). CDR1 and CDR2 from the germline V gene are SGHRS and YFSETQ. The CDR3 is 15 amino acids. Trimming removed 1 base at V and 4 bases at J, with 11 bases between. The CDR3 DNA is TGCGCCAGCAGCTTGTGGCAAGGGGGCACCGGGGAGCTGTTTTTT. This gives the protein CASSLWQGGTGELFF.

V is TRBV28 and J is TRBJ1-2; TRBD1 aligns across 7 bases. Germline V gene data show CDR1 as MDHEN and CDR2 as SYDVKM. The junction had 6 bases not matched to a gene; V was cut back by 4 bases and J by 7 bases. There are 13 residues in the CDR3. The CDR3 here is CASSSGQIFGYTF. CDR3 bases: TGTGCCAGCAGTTCGGGACAGATCTTTGGCTACACCTTC.

The chain links TRBV7-6 to TRBJ1-1; tentatively, D is TRBD1 (5 bases). V lost 3 bases and J lost 8, with 19 bases in between. CDR3 length: 15 residues. The germline V gene has CDR1 SGHVS and CDR2 FNYEAQ. CDR3: CASSFPLRDSGEAFF. CDR3 in DNA: TGTGCCAGCAGCTTCCCCCTCCGGGACTCTGGGGAAGCTTTCTTT.